The sample holds many counts of the clone carrying this T cell receptor (beta chain). Its target is not known. This sample stems from a study of regulatory T cells in long-lasting Graves disease. Study findings and constraints: Investigators studied peripheral blood only, not thyroid tissue.

This sample's time point: newly diagnosed GD, antithyroid drugs for less than 3 months. RNA from PBMCs was the source of the TCR library. Building of the TCR beta libraries involved iRepertoire HTBI primers and Arm-PCR of CDR3 regions. TCRdb fed the multiplex PCR reads into MiXCR, producing one record per CDR3 protein. The sample consists of about 540,000 distinct CDR3 sequences, about 13% of them appearing once. The CDR3 runs 15 residues. CDR1 and CDR2 from the germline V gene are SGHAT and FQNNGV. The germline V and J ends were trimmed by 3 bases and 1 base, with 11 bases remaining between them. The same sample was also used in a study of T cells in Graves' hyperthyroidism and ophthalmopathy. According to that study: In the blood, most expanded thyroid clonotypes above 0.001 appeared as well.

The sequences come from peripheral blood mononuclear cells (PBMCs), collected at new diagnosis, from a patient treated with antithyroid drugs. This TCR was sampled from a man aged 25-40 years with Graves disease. The chain combines TRBV11-2 with TRBJ2-3; weak D call: TRBD2 (5 bases). CDR3 sequence reads: CASSFLAPGTDTQYF. CDR3 DNA: TGTGCCAGCAGCTTTCTAGCCCCGGGCACAGATACGCAGTATTTT.